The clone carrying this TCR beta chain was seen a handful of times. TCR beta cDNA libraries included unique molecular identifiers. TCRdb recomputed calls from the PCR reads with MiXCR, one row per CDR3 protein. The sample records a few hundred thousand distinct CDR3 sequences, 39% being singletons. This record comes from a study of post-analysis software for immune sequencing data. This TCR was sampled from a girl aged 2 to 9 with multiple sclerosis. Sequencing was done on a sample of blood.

The DNA of the CDR3 is TGTGCCAGCTCACCAATCAAGGACACTGAAGCTTTCTTT. The encoded protein is CASSPIKDTEAFF. The chain employs TRBV18 and TRBJ1-1; D call uncertain. The CDR3 has 13 amino acids. Germline values: CDR1 KGHSH, CDR2 LQKENI. The germline V and J ends were trimmed by 2 bases and 3 bases, with 7 bases remaining between them.